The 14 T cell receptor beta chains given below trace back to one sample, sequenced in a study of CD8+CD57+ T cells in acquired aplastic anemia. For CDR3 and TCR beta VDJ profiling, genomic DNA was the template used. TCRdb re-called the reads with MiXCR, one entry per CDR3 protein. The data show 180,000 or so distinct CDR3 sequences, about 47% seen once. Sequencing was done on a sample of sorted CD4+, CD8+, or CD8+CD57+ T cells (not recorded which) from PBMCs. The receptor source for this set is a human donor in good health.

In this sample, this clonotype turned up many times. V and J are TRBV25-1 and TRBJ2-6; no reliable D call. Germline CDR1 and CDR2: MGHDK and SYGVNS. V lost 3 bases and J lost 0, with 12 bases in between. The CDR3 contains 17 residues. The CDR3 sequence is CASSDWSVSSGANVLTF. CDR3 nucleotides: TGTGCCAGCAGTGATTGGTCAGTAAGCTCTGGGGCCAACGTCCTGACTTTC.

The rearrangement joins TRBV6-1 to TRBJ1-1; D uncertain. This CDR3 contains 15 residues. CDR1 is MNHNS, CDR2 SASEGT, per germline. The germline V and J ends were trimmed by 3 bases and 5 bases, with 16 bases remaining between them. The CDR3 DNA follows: TGTGCCAGCAGTGATCTCACAGCCACTTCGACTGAAGCTTTCTTT. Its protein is CASSDLTATSTEAFF.

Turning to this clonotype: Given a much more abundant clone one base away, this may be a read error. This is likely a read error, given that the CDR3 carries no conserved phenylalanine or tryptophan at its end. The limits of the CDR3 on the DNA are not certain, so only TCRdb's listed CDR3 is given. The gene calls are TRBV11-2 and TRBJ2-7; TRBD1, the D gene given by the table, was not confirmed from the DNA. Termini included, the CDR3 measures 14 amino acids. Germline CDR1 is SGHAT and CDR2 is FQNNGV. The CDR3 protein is CASSFGPGGYEQYL.

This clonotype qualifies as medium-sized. The CDR3 region has the DNA TGTGCCAGCAGCTTAGGTCCGCGGAACGAGCAGTACTTC. It encodes CASSLGPRNEQYF. V usage is TRBV7-2 and J usage is TRBJ2-7; the D is unclear. This CDR3 has 13 amino acids. Germline V gene sequence: CDR1 SGHTA, CDR2 FQGNSA. V was shortened by 1 base and J by 5 bases, with 9 bases between the two germline ends.

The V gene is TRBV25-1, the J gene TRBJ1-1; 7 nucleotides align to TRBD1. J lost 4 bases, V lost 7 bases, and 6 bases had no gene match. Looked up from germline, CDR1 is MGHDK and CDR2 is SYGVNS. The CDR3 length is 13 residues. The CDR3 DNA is TGTGCCAGCATGTCAGGGGGAGTCACTGAAGCTTTCTTT. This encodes CASMSGGVTEAFF.

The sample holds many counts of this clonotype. In DNA, the CDR3 is TGCGCCAGCAGCCCCAACCACGGCCGTAGGGAGACCCAGTACTTC. Amino acids: CASSPNHGRRETQYF. V gene TRBV5-1 combines with J gene TRBJ2-5; unclear D gene. Trimming took 4 bases from V and 5 from J, leaving 18 bases between them. The CDR3 loop spans 15 amino acids. Germline loops: CDR1 SGHRS, CDR2 YFSETQ. The whole variable domain, remainder taken from reference TRBV5-1 and TRBJ2-5, is KAGVTQTPRYLIKTRGQQVTLSCSPISGHRSVSWYQQTPGQGLQFLFEYFSETQRNKGNFPGRFSGRQFSNSRSEMNVSTLELGDSALYLCASSPNHGRRETQYFGPGTRLLVL.

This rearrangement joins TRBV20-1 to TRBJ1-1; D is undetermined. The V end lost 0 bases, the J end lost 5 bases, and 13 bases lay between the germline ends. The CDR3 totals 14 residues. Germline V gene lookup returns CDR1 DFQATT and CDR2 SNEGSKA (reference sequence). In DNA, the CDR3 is TGCAGTGCTAGAGATCAGTATAGAGGGACTGAAGCTTTCTTT. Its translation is CSARDQYRGTEAFF.

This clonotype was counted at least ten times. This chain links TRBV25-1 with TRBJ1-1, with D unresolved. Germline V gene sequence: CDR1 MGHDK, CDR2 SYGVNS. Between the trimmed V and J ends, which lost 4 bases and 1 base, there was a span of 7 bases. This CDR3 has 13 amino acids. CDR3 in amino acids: CASSVMENTEAFF. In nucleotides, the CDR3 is TGTGCCAGCAGTGTGATGGAGAACACTGAAGCTTTCTTT. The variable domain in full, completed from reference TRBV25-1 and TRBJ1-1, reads EADIYQTPRYLVIGTGKKITLECSQTMGHDKMYWYQQDPGMELHLIHYSYGVNSTEKGDLSSESTVSRIRTEHFPLTLESARPSHTSQYLCASSVMENTEAFFGQGTRLTVV.

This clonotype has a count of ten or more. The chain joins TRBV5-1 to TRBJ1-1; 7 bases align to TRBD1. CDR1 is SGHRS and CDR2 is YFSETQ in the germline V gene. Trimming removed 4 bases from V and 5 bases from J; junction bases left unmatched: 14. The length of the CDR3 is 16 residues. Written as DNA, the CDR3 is TGCGCCAGCAGCCCCCTCCCAGGGGGGGCTGGGACTGAAGCTTTCTTT. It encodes CASSPLPGGAGTEAFF.

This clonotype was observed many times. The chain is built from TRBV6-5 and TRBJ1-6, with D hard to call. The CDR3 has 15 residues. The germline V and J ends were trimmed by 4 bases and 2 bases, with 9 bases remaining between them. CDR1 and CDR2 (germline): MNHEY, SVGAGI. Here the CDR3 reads CASSFRVPYNSPLHF. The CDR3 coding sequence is TGTGCCAGCAGTTTTCGGGTCCCCTATAATTCACCCCTCCACTTT.

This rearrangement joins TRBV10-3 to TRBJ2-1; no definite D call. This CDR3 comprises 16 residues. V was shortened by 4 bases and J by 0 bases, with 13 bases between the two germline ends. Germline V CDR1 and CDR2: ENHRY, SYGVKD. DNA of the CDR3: TGTGCCATCAGTGGTTCGTTCTTAAGCTCCTACAATGAGCAGTTCTTC. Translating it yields CAISGSFLSSYNEQFF.

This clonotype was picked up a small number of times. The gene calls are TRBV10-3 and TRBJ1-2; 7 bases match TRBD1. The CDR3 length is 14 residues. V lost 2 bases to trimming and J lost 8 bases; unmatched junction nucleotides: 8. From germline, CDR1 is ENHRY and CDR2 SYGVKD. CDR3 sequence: CAISETDRVEGYTF. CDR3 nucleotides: TGTGCCATCAGTGAGACCGACAGGGTTGAAGGCTACACCTTC.

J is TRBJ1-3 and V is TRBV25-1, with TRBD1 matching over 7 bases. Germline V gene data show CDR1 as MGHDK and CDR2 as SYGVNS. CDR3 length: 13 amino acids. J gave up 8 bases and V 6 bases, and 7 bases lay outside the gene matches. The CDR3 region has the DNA TGTGCCAGCAGGGGAGGGGGCGCGGACACCATATATTTT. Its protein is CASRGGGADTIYF.

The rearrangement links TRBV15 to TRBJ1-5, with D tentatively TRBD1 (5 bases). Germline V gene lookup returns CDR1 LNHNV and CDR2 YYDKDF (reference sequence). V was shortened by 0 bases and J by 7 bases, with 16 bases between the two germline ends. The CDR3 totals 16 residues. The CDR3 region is CATSRDLWDSGQPQHF. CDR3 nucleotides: TGTGCCACCAGCAGAGATCTTTGGGATTCAGGGCAGCCCCAGCATTTT.